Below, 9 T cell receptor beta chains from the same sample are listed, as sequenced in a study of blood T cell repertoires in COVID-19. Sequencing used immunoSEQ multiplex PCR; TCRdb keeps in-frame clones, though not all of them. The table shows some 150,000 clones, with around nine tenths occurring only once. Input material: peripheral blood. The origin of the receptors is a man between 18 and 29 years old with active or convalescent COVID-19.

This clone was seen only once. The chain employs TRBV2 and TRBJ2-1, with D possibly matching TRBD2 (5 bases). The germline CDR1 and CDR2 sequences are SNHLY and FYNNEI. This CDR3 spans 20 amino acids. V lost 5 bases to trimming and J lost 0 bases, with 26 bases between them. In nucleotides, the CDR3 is TGTGCCAGCAGTACCTCCGGGAAAGCTGGCAGGAAAAACTCCTACAATGAGCAGTTCTTC. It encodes CASSTSGKAGRKNSYNEQFF.

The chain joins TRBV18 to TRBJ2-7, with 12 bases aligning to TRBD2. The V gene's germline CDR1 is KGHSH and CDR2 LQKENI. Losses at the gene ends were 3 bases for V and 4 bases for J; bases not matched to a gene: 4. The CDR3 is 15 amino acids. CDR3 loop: CASSPTSGGNYEQYV. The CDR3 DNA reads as TGTGCCAGCTCACCGACTAGCGGGGGAAATTACGAGCAGTACGTC.

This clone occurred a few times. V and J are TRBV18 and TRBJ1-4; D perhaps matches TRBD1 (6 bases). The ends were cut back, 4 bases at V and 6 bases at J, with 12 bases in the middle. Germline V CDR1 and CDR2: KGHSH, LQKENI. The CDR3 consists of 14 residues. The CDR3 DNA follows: TGTGCCAGCTCACGGGACACCCAGGATGAAAAACTGTTTTTT. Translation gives CASSRDTQDEKLFF.

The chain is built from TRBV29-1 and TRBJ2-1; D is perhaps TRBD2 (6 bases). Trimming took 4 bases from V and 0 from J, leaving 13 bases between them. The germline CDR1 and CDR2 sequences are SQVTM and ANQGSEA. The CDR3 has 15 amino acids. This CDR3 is CSVVGTYSSYNEQFF. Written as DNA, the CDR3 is TGCAGCGTTGTTGGGACTTACAGCTCCTACAATGAGCAGTTCTTC.

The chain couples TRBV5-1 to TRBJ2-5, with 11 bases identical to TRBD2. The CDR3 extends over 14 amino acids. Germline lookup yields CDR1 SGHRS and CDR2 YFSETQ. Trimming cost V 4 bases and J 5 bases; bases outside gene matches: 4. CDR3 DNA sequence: TGCGCCAGCAGCCGTCGACTAGCGGGGGAGACCCAGTACTTC. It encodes CASSRRLAGETQYF.

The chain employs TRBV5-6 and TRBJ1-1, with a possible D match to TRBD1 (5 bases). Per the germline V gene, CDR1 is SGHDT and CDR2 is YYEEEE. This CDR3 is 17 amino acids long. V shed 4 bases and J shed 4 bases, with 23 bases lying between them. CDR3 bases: TGTGCCAGCAGCCGCATGGATGGGGGGGTAAGCTTCACTGAAGCTTTCTTT. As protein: CASSRMDGGVSFTEAFF.

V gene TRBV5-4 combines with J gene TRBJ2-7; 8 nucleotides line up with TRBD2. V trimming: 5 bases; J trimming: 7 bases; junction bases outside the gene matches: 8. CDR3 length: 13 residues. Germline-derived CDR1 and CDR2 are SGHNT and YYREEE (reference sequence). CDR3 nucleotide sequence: TGTGCCAGCAGGTGGAAATCGGGGGGGGAGCAGTACTTC. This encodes CASRWKSGGEQYF. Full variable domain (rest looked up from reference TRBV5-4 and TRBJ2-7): ETGVTQSPTHLIKTRGQQVTLRCSSQSGHNTVSWYQQALGQGPQFIFQYYREEENGRGNFPPRFSGLQFPNYSSELNVNALELDDSALYLCASRWKSGGEQYFGPGTRLTVT.

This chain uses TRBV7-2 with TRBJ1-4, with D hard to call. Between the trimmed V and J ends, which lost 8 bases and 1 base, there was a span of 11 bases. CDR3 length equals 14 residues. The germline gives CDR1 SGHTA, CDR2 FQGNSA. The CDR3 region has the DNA TGTGCCAGCGGCCAGGCGGGAACTAATGAAAAACTGTTTTTT. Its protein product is CASGQAGTNEKLFF.

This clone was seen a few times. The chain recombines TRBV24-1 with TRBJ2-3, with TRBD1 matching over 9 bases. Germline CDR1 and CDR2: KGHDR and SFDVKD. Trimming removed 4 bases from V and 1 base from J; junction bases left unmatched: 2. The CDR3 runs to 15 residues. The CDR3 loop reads CATSDRDRGTDTQYF. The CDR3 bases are TGTGCCACCAGTGACCGGGACAGGGGCACAGATACGCAGTATTTT.